The 32 T cell receptor beta chains given below trace back to one sample, sequenced in a study of blood T cells in healthy people across ages. Sample-barcoded 5' priming and a J-beta primer mix drove a second PCR of roughly 6 to 12 cycles. TCRdb itself ran the 5' RACE reads through MiXCR, one entry per CDR3 protein. The table lists about 600,000 distinct CDR3 sequences, roughly 48% of them singletons. Sequencing was performed on blood. The receptors come from a man older than 75 in good health.

This clonotype was seen a handful of times. This sequence joins TRBV6-2 or TRBV6-3 and TRBJ2-7, with D possibly being TRBD1 (5 bases). Per germline, CDR1 MNHEY and CDR2 SVGEGT. The length of the CDR3 is 15 residues. Trimming took off 2 bases at V and 9 bases at J, with 20 bases between the two ends. In DNA form, the CDR3 reads TGTGCCAGCAGTTACACAGGTATGGGGCTATCGGTGCAGTACTTC. Translation: CASSYTGMGLSVQYF.

V and J are TRBV28 and TRBJ1-5; D gene unclear. V lost 5 bases to trimming and J lost 2 bases, with 7 bases between them. This CDR3 has 13 residues. Germline V gene data show CDR1 as MDHEN and CDR2 as SYDVKM. CDR3 in DNA: TGTGCCAGCAGTGTAACCCGCAATCAGCCCCAGCATTTT. Encoded protein: CASSVTRNQPQHF.

V gene TRBV4-3 combines with J gene TRBJ2-7, with D maybe TRBD2 (5 bases). From germline, CDR1 is LGHNA and CDR2 YSLEER. Deletions cut 1 base from V and 2 bases from J, with 9 bases between. This CDR3 has 14 residues. The CDR3 loop is CASSQGSGPYEQYF. DNA for the CDR3: TGCGCCAGCAGCCAAGGCAGCGGACCCTACGAGCAGTACTTC.

This clonotype was picked up many times. The chain uses TRBV7-2 and TRBJ1-2; 9 nucleotides align to TRBD1. This CDR3 is 14 amino acids long. Trimming removed 5 bases from V and 8 bases from J; junction bases left unmatched: 9. Germline V CDR1 and CDR2: SGHTA, FQGNSA. The CDR3 DNA reads as TGTGCCAGCAGCCCCACCTTACAGGGGGCGGGCTACACCTTC. Encoded protein: CASSPTLQGAGYTF.

This rearrangement joins TRBV29-1 to TRBJ2-3, with D unresolved. Trimming pared 6 bases from V and 2 bases from J, leaving 12 bases between. This CDR3 has 13 amino acids. Germline V gene data show CDR1 as SQVTM and CDR2 as ANQGSEA. CDR3 sequence (DNA): TGCAGCGTAAACTCCTCGCCCACAGATACGCAGTATTTT. Translation gives CSVNSSPTDTQYF.

This chain uses TRBV20-1 with TRBJ2-7; a possible D gene is TRBD1 (5 bases). CDR1 is DFQATT, CDR2 SNEGSKA, per germline (reference sequence). The CDR3 consists of 14 residues. With 5 bases removed from V and 7 bases from J, the gap between germline ends came to 21 bases. The CDR3 nucleotides are TGCAGTGCTCCCGTCGGGCAGGGATCAGGGGAGCAGTACTTC. Protein product: CSAPVGQGSGEQYF.

The chain employs TRBV7-2 and TRBJ2-1; possibly TRBD2 for D (6 bases). Trimming took off 6 bases at V and 2 bases at J, with 17 bases between the two ends. The CDR3 runs 16 residues. The germline V gene encodes CDR1 SGHTA and CDR2 FQGNSA. CDR3 region: CASSLRPGVAYNEQFF. The CDR3 bases are TGTGCCAGCAGTTTGCGACCGGGGGTGGCCTACAATGAGCAGTTCTTC.

This clonotype was seen many times. The V and J genes are TRBV6-5 and TRBJ2-3; 12 positions agree with TRBD2. Per germline, CDR1 MNHEY and CDR2 SVGAGI. Germline trimming cut 0 bases from V and 0 bases from J; bases unmatched to any gene: 10. There are 20 residues in the CDR3. CDR3 region: CASSYSGGGLAGTSTDTQYF. CDR3 DNA: TGTGCCAGCAGTTACTCTGGAGGGGGACTAGCGGGTACTAGCACAGATACGCAGTATTTT.

V and J are TRBV20-1 and TRBJ1-2; the match to TRBD1 covers 7 bases. The CDR3 is made up of 15 amino acids. Germline CDR1 and CDR2: DFQATT and SNEGSKA (reference sequence). V was clipped by 2 bases and J by 2 bases; unmatched bases: 8. CDR3 sequence reads: CSARIRQGPNYGYTF. The CDR3 nucleotides are TGCAGTGCTAGAATCCGACAGGGACCCAACTATGGCTACACCTTC.

The rearrangement links TRBV20-1 to TRBJ2-5; TRBD2 aligns across 14 bases. CDR3 length: 15 residues. Germline V lookup: CDR1 DFQATT, CDR2 SNEGSKA (reference sequence). After removal of 6 bases from V and 11 bases from J, the junction contained 14 bases not matched to a gene. CDR3 DNA: TGCAGTGCGTCCGAAAGACTAGCGGGGGGGCAAGAGCAGTACTTC. Amino acids: CSASERLAGGQEQYF.

This sequence joins TRBV20-1 and TRBJ2-7; D is possibly TRBD2 (7 bases). The J call is doubtful: the DNA matches TRBJ2-5 better. CDR1 is DFQATT and CDR2 is SNEGSKA in the germline V gene (reference sequence). This CDR3 comprises 17 residues. The CDR3 bases are TGCAGTGCTAGAGGAGCCCGGGGGGCTAAAACCGGCGAGACCCAGTACTTC. It is translated as CSARGARGAKTGETQYF.

This clonotype was counted between two and nine times. This chain connects TRBV7-9 to TRBJ2-7; 14 positions match TRBD2. Germline V gene data show CDR1 as SEHNR and CDR2 as FQNEAQ (reference sequence). The CDR3 totals 17 residues. Trimming at V came to 5 bases and at J to 5 bases, leaving 11 bases not matched to a gene. Here the CDR3 reads CASSLGTSGSRSDEQYF. CDR3 nucleotides: TGTGCCAGCAGCCTCGGGACTAGCGGGAGTAGATCCGACGAGCAGTACTTC. Looking up the rest from reference TRBV7-9 and TRBJ2-7 gives the full variable domain: DTGVSQNPRHKITKRGQNVTFRCDPISEHNRLYWYRQTLGQGPEFLTYFQNEAQLEKSRLLSDRFSAERPKGSFSTLEIQRTEQGDSAMYLCASSLGTSGSRSDEQYFGPGTRLTVT.

This chain uses TRBV4-3 with TRBJ1-1, with 9 positions matching TRBD1. Germline assignment: CDR1 LGHNA and CDR2 YSLEER. The J segment lost 4 bases and the V segment lost 8 bases, leaving 5 bases of the junction unmatched. CDR3 length: 13 amino acids. DNA of the CDR3: TGCGCCAGCGCCCGGGACAGGGCCACTGAAGCTTTCTTT. Its protein product is CASARDRATEAFF.

This clonotype was picked up a small number of times. V is TRBV2 and J is TRBJ2-3; the D is unclear. V gave up 8 bases and J gave up 2 bases, with 8 bases separating them. CDR1 and CDR2 (germline): SNHLY, FYNNEI. There are 12 residues in the CDR3. CDR3: CASLRVTDTQYF. The CDR3 DNA reads as TGTGCCAGCCTACGGGTCACAGATACGCAGTATTTT. Together with reference TRBV2 and TRBJ2-3, the CDR3 gives the full variable domain: EPEVTQTPSHQVTQMGQEVILRCVPISNHLYFYWYRQILGQKVEFLVSFYNNEISEKSEIFDDQFSVERPDGSNFTLKIRSTKLEDSAMYFCASLRVTDTQYFGPGTRLTVL.

The chain has TRBV29-1 and TRBJ2-3; weak D call: TRBD2 (5 bases). The CDR3 contains 15 residues. Germline V lookup: CDR1 SQVTM, CDR2 ANQGSEA. V gave up 1 base and J gave up 4 bases, with 15 bases separating them. The CDR3 loop reads CSVEVRTGGPDTQYF. CDR3 in DNA: TGCAGCGTTGAAGTCCGGACTGGTGGGCCAGATACGCAGTATTTT.

The CDR3: CASSKQDSKNSPLHF. CDR3 nucleotide sequence: TGTGCCAGCAGCAAACAGGACAGCAAGAATTCACCCCTCCACTTT. The chain uses TRBV21-1 and TRBJ1-6; TRBD1, as called in the table, went unchecked against the DNA. TRBV21-1 is a pseudogene locus. This CDR3 has 15 amino acids.

The rearrangement links TRBV24-1 to TRBJ2-3; D unresolved. The germline gives CDR1 KGHDR, CDR2 SFDVKD. The CDR3 sequence is 13 residues long. V was shortened by 2 bases and J by 3 bases, with 5 bases between the two germline ends. CDR3 in DNA: TGTGCCACCAGTGATTCGGTTACAGATACGCAGTATTTT. Translating it yields CATSDSVTDTQYF.

This clonotype was found many times. This may be a read error, as it is one base from a much larger clone. The rearrangement links TRBV6-6 to TRBJ2-3; the D call may be TRBD1 or TRBD2 (5 bases each). The CDR3 is 13 amino acids. Germline V gives CDR1 MNHNY, CDR2 SVGAGI (reference sequence). Between the trimmed V and J ends, which lost 7 bases and 6 bases, there was a span of 14 bases. Here the CDR3 reads CASTGATVDTQYF. The DNA of the CDR3 is TGTGCCAGCACCGGGGCGACGGTTGATACGCAGTATTTT.

This chain connects TRBV6-5 to TRBJ2-1; 8 nucleotides align to TRBD1. Germline V gene lookup returns CDR1 MNHEY and CDR2 SVGAGI. V shed 2 bases, J shed 6 bases, and the junction held 6 bases outside the gene matches. The CDR3 length is 15 residues. CDR3 residues: CASSYDGTGINEQFF. CDR3 nucleotides: TGTGCCAGCAGTTACGACGGGACAGGTATCAATGAGCAGTTCTTC.

The rearrangement links TRBV10-3 to TRBJ1-5, with TRBD1 identical over 9 bases. The V and J ends lost 3 bases and 9 bases, in that order; junction bases with no gene match: 6. The CDR3 is made up of 14 amino acids. From germline, CDR1 is ENHRY and CDR2 SYGVKD. In DNA, the CDR3 is TGTGCCATCAGTGACGGGGACAGGGATCCGCCCCAGCATTTT. Translated, it gives CAISDGDRDPPQHF.

The gene calls are TRBV29-1 and TRBJ2-7; possibly TRBD2 for D (6 bases). This CDR3 contains 12 residues. Deletions cut 4 bases from V and 2 bases from J, with 9 bases between. Germline CDR1 is SQVTM and CDR2 is ANQGSEA. Written as DNA, the CDR3 is TGCAGCGTTGTTTCGGGGGCCTACGAGCAGTACTTC. Residues: CSVVSGAYEQYF.

This clonotype appeared a few times. The gene calls are TRBV7-2 and TRBJ2-5; 9 nucleotides line up with TRBD1. The germline gives CDR1 SGHTA, CDR2 FQGNSA. J was trimmed by 5 bases and V by 2 bases; bases with no gene match: 3. CDR3 length equals 14 residues. The CDR3, as DNA: TGTGCCAGCAGCTTAACAGGGGGCTTGGAGACCCAGTACTTC. This translates into CASSLTGGLETQYF.

In the case of this clonotype: One end of the junction fails to match germline, which may point to a read error. The rearrangement uses TRBV20-1 and TRBJ2-1; D uncertain. From germline, CDR1 is DFQATT and CDR2 SNEGSKA (reference sequence). This CDR3 has 14 amino acids. CDR3 DNA: TGCGGTGCTAGTTTTAACGTCCCGGCGTTTGAGCAGTTCTTC. Translating gives CGASFNVPAFEQFF.

This clonotype was seen repeatedly, ten times or more. V usage is TRBV6-5 and J usage is TRBJ2-7; D is uncertain. Trimming removed 5 bases from V and 0 bases from J, with 11 bases in between. CDR3 size: 14 residues. CDR1 MNHEY and CDR2 SVGAGI come from the germline V gene. CDR3 in amino acids: CASSKGRNSYEQYF. The DNA of the CDR3 is TGTGCCAGCAGTAAGGGCCGGAACTCCTACGAGCAGTACTTC.

This chain uses TRBV12-3 or TRBV12-4 with TRBJ1-6, with TRBD1 as a possible D gene (5 bases). The CDR3 has 14 amino acids. V was trimmed by 7 bases and J by 7 bases, leaving 14 bases between them. CDR3 bases: TGTGCCAGCACCCTCGGGGCAGGCAATTCACCCCTCCACTTT. Its protein product is CASTLGAGNSPLHF.

V and J are TRBV20-1 and TRBJ2-5, with D possibly TRBD2 on 6 matching bases. The CDR3 loop spans 11 amino acids. Germline V gene lookup returns CDR1 DFQATT and CDR2 SNEGSKA (reference sequence). Trimming shortened V by 2 bases and J by 11 bases, and 12 bases separated the two germline ends. CDR3: CSARRLREQYF. The CDR3 DNA reads as TGCAGTGCTAGACGGCTTCGGGAGCAGTACTTC.

The chain is built from TRBV12-3 or TRBV12-4 and TRBJ1-2; D is unresolved. The ends were cut back, 4 bases at V and 8 bases at J, with 14 bases in the middle. CDR3 length equals 13 residues. DNA of the CDR3: TGTGCCAGCAGTTCGGTGTCCTCTCAGGGCTACACCTTC. Its translation: CASSSVSSQGYTF.

A few counts support this clonotype. The chain recombines TRBV6-2 or TRBV6-3 with TRBJ2-1; D not certain. Per germline, CDR1 MNHEY and CDR2 SVGEGT. The CDR3 loop spans 15 amino acids. V lost 0 bases to trimming and J lost 8 bases, with 14 bases between them. CDR3 coding DNA: TGTGCCAGCAGTTACTCGACCGCCCGGTTCGATGAGCAGTTCTTC. It specifies CASSYSTARFDEQFF.

The gene calls are TRBV9 and TRBJ2-7; D perhaps matches TRBD1 (6 bases). The CDR3 loop spans 13 amino acids. V was trimmed by 0 bases and J by 3 bases, leaving 7 bases between them. Germline values: CDR1 SGDLS, CDR2 YYNGEE. CDR3 sequence reads: CASSVGQDYEQYF. The DNA of the CDR3 is TGTGCCAGCAGCGTAGGACAGGACTACGAGCAGTACTTC.

The J gene is TRBJ2-3, the V gene TRBV6-1; no firm D call. V lost 8 bases to trimming and J lost 2 bases, with 11 bases between them. The length of the CDR3 is 13 residues. Germline CDR1 and CDR2: MNHNS and SASEGT. In nucleotides, the CDR3 is TGTGCCAGCCGGACGGAATTCACAGATACGCAGTATTTT. Amino acids: CASRTEFTDTQYF.

This clonotype was counted ten times or more. The rearrangement links TRBV6-6 to TRBJ2-5, with no clear D. This CDR3 region has 13 residues. Trimming left V 8 bases short and J 5 bases short, with 15 bases between. Looked up from germline, CDR1 is MNHNY and CDR2 is SVGAGI (reference sequence). The CDR3 nucleotides are TGTGCCAGCGTCCTTGACCCGACGGAGACCCAGTACTTC. The encoded protein is CASVLDPTETQYF.

The genes are TRBV12-3 or TRBV12-4 and TRBJ1-6; D is unclear. The CDR3 covers 16 residues. The V gene lost 1 base and the J gene lost 10 bases, with 17 bases spanning the gap. The CDR3 nucleotides read TGTGCCAGCAGTTTAGTGAGCGGAGTGGGATTGTCACCCCTCCACTTT. Protein sequence: CASSLVSGVGLSPLHF.